What follows are 10 T cell receptor beta chains derived from one specimen sequenced in a study of graft-versus-host responses after intestinal transplantation. Their antigens remain unidentified. Sequenced by immunoSEQ multiplex PCR; TCRdb stores in-frame clones only, minus some. This table holds tens of thousands of clones, 84% found once. The specimen comprised unstimulated CD4+ T cells sorted from spleen or lymph node cells, sampled before transplant. The receptors were gathered from a human donor who was the organ donor for an intestinal transplant.

The chain couples TRBV5-6 to TRBJ1-5, with a weak D call TRBD1 (6 bases). This CDR3 has 14 amino acids. The germline V and J ends were trimmed by 4 bases and 6 bases, with 14 bases remaining between them. Germline V gene sequence: CDR1 SGHDT, CDR2 YYEEEE. CDR3 in amino acids: CASSLGGPRQPQHF. The CDR3 bases are TGTGCCAGCAGCCTAGGGGGTCCTCGTCAGCCCCAGCATTTT.

CDR3 residues: CASSFATSVNEQFF. For the CDR3, the DNA is TGTGCCAGCAGTTTCGCGACTAGCGTCAATGAGCAGTTCTTC. The genes are TRBV27 and TRBJ2-1; 8 bases agree with TRBD2. This CDR3 contains 14 residues. The V gene's germline CDR1 is MNHEY and CDR2 SMNVEV (reference sequence). V dropped 3 bases and J dropped 6; count of bases not matched to a gene: 4.

V and J are TRBV14 and TRBJ1-5; a weak D match, TRBD1 (5 bases). The germline V gene encodes CDR1 SGHDN and CDR2 FVKESK. This CDR3 is built from 16 residues. Trimming took off 0 bases at V and 3 bases at J, with 12 bases between the two ends. CDR3 sequence (DNA): TGTGCCAGCAGCCAAGATCTTGGCAGGGTCAATCAGCCCCAGCATTTT. This encodes CASSQDLGRVNQPQHF.

J is TRBJ1-1 and V is TRBV30, with D uncertain. CDR3 size: 11 residues. V lost 0 bases to trimming and J lost 10 bases, with 9 bases between them. Germline lookup yields CDR1 GTSNPN and CDR2 SVGIG (reference sequence). This chain's CDR3 is CAWSVRSRAFF. The CDR3 DNA follows: TGTGCCTGGAGTGTACGGAGCCGAGCTTTCTTT.

The J gene is TRBJ2-3, the V gene TRBV5-1; weak D call: TRBD2 (7 bases). Looked up from germline, CDR1 is SGHRS and CDR2 is YFSETQ. The CDR3 totals 14 residues. The V and J ends lost 0 bases and 6 bases respectively, with 11 bases between them. The CDR3 sequence is CASSLARGADTQYF. In DNA, the CDR3 is TGCGCCAGCAGCTTGGCCCGGGGGGCGGATACGCAGTATTTT. The full variable domain, in which reference TRBV5-1 and TRBJ2-3 provide the parts outside the CDR3, is KAGVTQTPRYLIKTRGQQVTLSCSPISGHRSVSWYQQTPGQGLQFLFEYFSETQRNKGNFPGRFSGRQFSNSRSEMNVSTLELGDSALYLCASSLARGADTQYFGPGTRLTVL.

The chain couples TRBV7-9 to TRBJ2-7; possible D gene TRBD2, 5 bases. This CDR3 comprises 13 residues. The germline CDR1 and CDR2 sequences are SEHNR and FQNEAQ (reference sequence). V gave up 4 bases and J gave up 5 bases, with 12 bases separating them. The CDR3 nucleotides read TGTGCCAGCAGCTCCGGGAAGCTAAACGAGCAGTACGTC. Amino acids: CASSSGKLNEQYV.

This rearrangement joins TRBV5-4 to TRBJ1-2; 8 bases are shared with TRBD1. Unmatched junction bases numbered 4, after V lost 9 bases and J lost 3 bases. In germline, CDR1 is SGHNT, CDR2 YYREEE (reference sequence). The CDR3 spans 12 residues. CDR3 residues: CAITDRDYGYTF. The CDR3 DNA reads as TGTGCCATCACGGACAGGGACTATGGCTACACCTTC.

This chain connects TRBV5-4 to TRBJ2-1; weak D call: TRBD1 (6 bases). The CDR3 loop spans 16 amino acids. Germline values: CDR1 SGHNT, CDR2 YYREEE (reference sequence). V was clipped by 3 bases and J by 3 bases, with 16 bases between them. In DNA form, the CDR3 reads TGTGCCAGCAGCTCCCAGACAGGAAGACTCTACAATGAGCAGTTCTTC. As protein: CASSSQTGRLYNEQFF.

This clone was observed a single time. This chain links TRBV2 with TRBJ1-1; 7 nucleotides match TRBD1. Per germline, CDR1 SNHLY and CDR2 FYNNEI. Unmatched junction bases numbered 2, after V lost 5 bases and J lost 2 bases. The CDR3 consists of 13 residues. Here the CDR3 reads CASSWDSNTEAFF. The CDR3 DNA is TGTGCCAGCAGTTGGGACAGCAACACTGAAGCTTTCTTT.

The chain carries TRBV5-1 and TRBJ2-1, with a possible D match to TRBD2 (7 bases). V was pared by 8 bases and J by 6 bases, with 18 bases between. The CDR3 contains 14 residues. CDR1 and CDR2 from the germline V gene are SGHRS and YFSETQ. CDR3 nucleotide sequence: TGCGCCAGTTGCCCACGGGGGGCTTCCAATGAGCAGTTCTTC. It translates to CASCPRGASNEQFF.